The 19 T cell receptor beta chains in this list originate from one sample, sequenced in a study of regulatory T cells in long-lasting Graves disease. In building TCR beta libraries, iRepertoire HTBI primers were used together with Arm-PCR of CDR3 regions. Each CDR3 protein is one row after TCRdb ran MiXCR on the multiplex PCR reads. The sample has about 460,000 distinct CDR3 sequences, around a fifth seen once; the top ten hold about an eighth. The time point is: persistent/refractory GD, antithyroid drugs over 5 years with positive TRAb. Scientists built the TCR library using RNA that was extracted from PBMCs. Specimen: peripheral blood mononuclear cells (PBMCs), collected when the disease was refractory, from a patient treated with antithyroid drugs. Every receptor here comes from a female donor with Graves disease.

The rearrangement links TRBV28 to TRBJ2-3, with 8 bases identical to TRBD1. CDR3 size: 15 residues. V lost 5 bases and J lost 1; bases outside the gene matches: 5. Per germline, CDR1 MDHEN and CDR2 SYDVKM. The CDR3 region has the DNA TGTGCCAGCAGTAAACAGGGGGGCGGCACAGATACGCAGTATTTT. Translating gives CASSKQGGGTDTQYF.

This clonotype turned up a few times. The chain is built from TRBV6-2 or TRBV6-3 and TRBJ2-6, with 8 nucleotides matching TRBD1. Germline V gene sequence: CDR1 MNHEY, CDR2 SVGEGT. The CDR3 spans 21 residues. V was clipped by 4 bases and J by 0 bases; unmatched bases: 17. The CDR3 DNA is TGTGCCAGCAGTTCCACCCCATGGACAGGGCCGAGCCTCTCTGGGGCCAACGTCCTGACTTTC. This translates into CASSSTPWTGPSLSGANVLTF.

This clonotype was counted ten times or more. This chain connects TRBV15 to TRBJ1-4; TRBD1 aligns across 7 bases. CDR3 length equals 14 residues. The junction had 2 bases not matched to a gene; V was cut back by 4 bases and J by 3 bases. Germline lookup yields CDR1 LNHNV and CDR2 YYDKDF (reference sequence). The CDR3 bases are TGTGCCACCAGCAAGGGACAGTCTAATGAAAAACTGTTTTTT. This gives the protein CATSKGQSNEKLFF.

This clonotype has only a few counts. The chain is built from TRBV7-9 and TRBJ2-7; a possible D gene is TRBD1 (5 bases). Germline values: CDR1 SEHNR, CDR2 FQNEAQ (reference sequence). This CDR3 comprises 14 residues. Trimming took off 3 bases at V and 3 bases at J, with 12 bases between the two ends. DNA for the CDR3: TGTGCCAGCAGCTTCAGCGACAGACACTACGAGCAGTACTTC. This sequence encodes CASSFSDRHYEQYF.

This clonotype was counted ten times or more. This chain uses TRBV2 with TRBJ2-4, with 9 bases that match TRBD1. Germline V gives CDR1 SNHLY, CDR2 FYNNEI. CDR3 length: 15 amino acids. V trimming: 3 bases; J trimming: 3 bases; junction bases outside the gene matches: 3. CDR3 DNA: TGTGCCAGCAGTGAGGGGACAGGGATCAAAAACATTCAGTACTTC. Its translation is CASSEGTGIKNIQYF.

At least ten counts were recorded for this clonotype. The V call is TRBV6-2 or TRBV6-3, the J call TRBJ2-5, with no clear D. Between the trimmed V and J ends, which lost 7 bases and 1 base, there was a span of 10 bases. Germline CDR1 is MNHEY and CDR2 is SVGEGT. The CDR3 covers 13 residues. In nucleotides, the CDR3 is TGTGCCAGCAAAGAGCCGTTCCAAGAGACCCAGTACTTC. Its translation: CASKEPFQETQYF.

In DNA, the CDR3 is TGTGCCAGCAGTGCCGCTTTGGAATTAGCGGGCGAGCAGTACTTC. Translating it yields CASSAALELAGEQYF. The rearrangement joins TRBV27 to TRBJ2-7, with TRBD2 matching over 7 bases. CDR3 size: 15 residues. The germline V gene has CDR1 MNHEY and CDR2 SMNVEV (reference sequence). Trimming at V came to 5 bases and at J to 6 bases, leaving 13 bases not matched to a gene.

This clonotype was seen at least ten times. V gene TRBV28 combines with J gene TRBJ1-4; TRBD1 matches at 8 bases. The CDR3 contains 15 residues. Looked up from germline, CDR1 is MDHEN and CDR2 is SYDVKM. V lost 7 bases to trimming and J lost 3 bases; unmatched junction nucleotides: 7. The CDR3 nucleotides are TGTGCCAGCACAACACGACAGGGGCCTAATGAAAAACTGTTTTTT. Its protein is CASTTRQGPNEKLFF.

Comments on this clonotype: Mismatch with germline at one junction end may stem from a read error. This rearrangement joins TRBV28 to TRBJ1-5; D might be TRBD1 (5 bases). Germline CDR1 is MDHEN and CDR2 is SYDVKM. This CDR3 is 14 amino acids long. In DNA form, the CDR3 reads TGTGCCAGCAGTCGTCAGGGTTTCGATCAGCCCCGGCATTTT. It translates to CASSRQGFDQPRHF.

As concerns this clonotype: At one end, the junction sequence differs from germline, possibly due to a read error. The V call is TRBV10-3, the J call TRBJ2-7; 7 nucleotides match TRBD2. Germline V lookup: CDR1 ENHRY, CDR2 SYGVKD. This CDR3 is built from 14 residues. The CDR3 region has the DNA TGTGTCATCACCCCTCGAGGCGGGAGTTACGAGCAGTACTTC. Translated, it gives CVITPRGGSYEQYF.

The rearrangement joins TRBV4-3 to TRBJ2-5; 12 bases align to TRBD2. V trimming: 0 bases; J trimming: 4 bases; junction bases outside the gene matches: 6. In germline, CDR1 is LGHNA, CDR2 YSLEER. CDR3 size: 17 residues. The CDR3 DNA sequence: TGCGCCAGCAGCCAAGAGGCGCTAGCGGGGGGGCGAGAGACCCAGTACTTC. It is translated as CASSQEALAGGRETQYF.

Ten or more counts support this clonotype. J is TRBJ2-7 and V is TRBV28; 13 positions match TRBD2. Germline CDR1 and CDR2: MDHEN and SYDVKM. The CDR3 extends over 15 amino acids. V shed 7 bases, J shed 6 bases, and the junction held 9 bases outside the gene matches. The chain's CDR3 is CASIPPGLAGREQYF. CDR3 nucleotide sequence: TGTGCCAGCATCCCGCCGGGACTAGCGGGACGCGAGCAGTACTTC.

This clonotype was detected only a few times. The chain joins TRBV5-1 to TRBJ1-1, with a weak D call TRBD1 (5 bases). Germline CDR1 and CDR2: SGHRS and YFSETQ. This CDR3 is built from 14 residues. Deletions cut 0 bases from V and 5 bases from J, with 11 bases between. CDR3 coding DNA: TGCGCCAGCAGCTTGGAGGGGTTTGGAACTGAAGCTTTCTTT. Encoded protein: CASSLEGFGTEAFF.

The rearrangement uses TRBV20-1 and TRBJ2-7, with 10 bases identical to TRBD2. This CDR3 contains 15 residues. Germline-derived CDR1 and CDR2 are DFQATT and SNEGSKA (reference sequence). J lost 3 bases, V lost 4 bases, and 9 bases had no gene match. The CDR3 nucleotides are TGCAGTGCTACTCCCAGCGGGAGGGCCGACTACGAGCAGTACTTC. Amino acid sequence: CSATPSGRADYEQYF.

This clonotype was counted once. A much larger clone is a single base away; this may be a read error. The CDR3 sequence: CASRLDRSNAEAFF. For the CDR3, the DNA is TGCGCCAGCAGACTGGACAGATCGAACGCTGAAGCTTTCTTT. This chain links TRBV5-1 with TRBJ1-1; D is perhaps TRBD1 (6 bases). This CDR3 spans 14 amino acids. CDR1 SGHRS and CDR2 YFSETQ come from the germline V gene.

This chain joins TRBV5-1 and TRBJ2-2, with 12 bases matching TRBD1. The CDR3 runs to 18 residues. The V and J ends lost 3 bases and 1 base, in that order; junction bases with no gene match: 7. The V gene's germline CDR1 is SGHRS and CDR2 YFSETQ. In DNA form, the CDR3 reads TGCGCCAGCAGCTCCCTTGGGACAGGGGGCGGGAACACCGGGGAGCTGTTTTTT. This encodes CASSSLGTGGGNTGELFF.

The rearrangement uses TRBV28 and TRBJ2-1, with D tentatively TRBD2 (6 bases). Germline CDR1 and CDR2: MDHEN and SYDVKM. V was shortened by 4 bases and J by 0 bases, with 13 bases between the two germline ends. This CDR3 is 16 amino acids long. The CDR3 loop is CASSYVAVSSYNEQFF. In DNA form, the CDR3 reads TGTGCCAGCAGTTATGTAGCGGTTAGCTCCTACAATGAGCAGTTCTTC.

This clonotype was picked up a small number of times. The V and J genes are TRBV28 and TRBJ1-1; possibly TRBD1 for D (6 bases). CDR3 length equals 15 residues. The V and J ends lost 3 bases and 7 bases respectively, with 18 bases between them. Germline CDR1 and CDR2: MDHEN and SYDVKM. CDR3 in amino acids: CASSLGALGGVEAFF. For the CDR3, the DNA is TGTGCCAGCAGTTTGGGGGCTTTGGGGGGGGTTGAAGCTTTCTTT. Based on the CDR3 plus reference TRBV28 and TRBJ1-1, the full variable domain is DVKVTQSSRYLVKRTGEKVFLECVQDMDHENMFWYRQDPGLGLRLIYFSYDVKMKEKGDIPEGYSVSREKKERFSLILESASTNQTSMYLCASSLGALGGVEAFFGQGTRLTVV.

The chain uses TRBV28 and TRBJ2-3; 10 positions match TRBD1. Losses at the gene ends were 7 bases for V and 2 bases for J; bases not matched to a gene: 15. The CDR3 spans 18 residues. Germline CDR1 reads MDHEN; CDR2 reads SYDVKM. CDR3 in amino acids: CASTKAGQGSHNTDTQYF. The CDR3 DNA reads as TGTGCCAGCACCAAGGCGGGACAGGGGTCCCATAACACAGATACGCAGTATTTT. Full variable domain (remainder filled in from reference TRBV28 and TRBJ2-3): DVKVTQSSRYLVKRTGEKVFLECVQDMDHENMFWYRQDPGLGLRLIYFSYDVKMKEKGDIPEGYSVSREKKERFSLILESASTNQTSMYLCASTKAGQGSHNTDTQYFGPGTRLTVL.